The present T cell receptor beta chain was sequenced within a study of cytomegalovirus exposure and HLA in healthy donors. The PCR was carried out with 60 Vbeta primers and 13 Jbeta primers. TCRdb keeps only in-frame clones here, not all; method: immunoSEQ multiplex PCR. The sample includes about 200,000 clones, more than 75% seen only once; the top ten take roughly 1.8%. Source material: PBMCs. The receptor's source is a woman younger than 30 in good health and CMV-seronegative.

The CDR3 reads CSVEDRGQNNEQFF. Here the CDR3 DNA reads TGCAGCGTTGAAGATCGTGGGCAGAACAATGAGCAGTTCTTC. The chain uses TRBV29-1 and TRBJ2-1, with D uncertain. The CDR3 is 14 residues long. V lost 0 bases and J lost 5, with 11 bases in between. CDR1 is SQVTM and CDR2 is ANQGSEA in the germline V gene.